This TCR beta chain is drawn from a study of shared clonotypes between healthy human individuals. The CDR3 loop spans 15 amino acids. Trimming cost V 1 base and J 5 bases, with 13 bases left between them. Germline CDR1 SGHAT, CDR2 FQNNGV. Measured with immunoSEQ multiplex PCR; TCRdb has only the in-frame clones, and not every one. The repertoire holds millions of clones, with 85% to 95% as singletons. This sequence joins TRBV11-2 and TRBJ2-3; D possibly uses TRBD1 or TRBD2 (5 bases each). Input material: naive CD4+ T cells sorted from blood. The sample's subset: CD45RA+ positively selected. This TCR was recovered from a man between 18 and 35 years old in good health. CDR3: CASSLGLSGGDTQYF. In DNA form, the CDR3 reads TGTGCCAGCAGCTTAGGGCTTAGTGGGGGAGATACGCAGTATTTT.